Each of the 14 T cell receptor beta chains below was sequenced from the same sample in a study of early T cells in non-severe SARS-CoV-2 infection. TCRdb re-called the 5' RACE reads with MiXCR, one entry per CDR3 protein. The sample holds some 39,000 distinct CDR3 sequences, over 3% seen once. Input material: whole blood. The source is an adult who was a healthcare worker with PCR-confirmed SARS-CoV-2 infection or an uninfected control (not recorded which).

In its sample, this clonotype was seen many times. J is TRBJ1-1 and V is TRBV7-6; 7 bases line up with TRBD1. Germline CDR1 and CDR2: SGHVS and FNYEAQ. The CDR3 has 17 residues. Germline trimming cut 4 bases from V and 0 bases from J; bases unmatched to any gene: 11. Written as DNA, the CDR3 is TGTGCCAGCAGCTCGTATCCCGGGACAGAGTTGAACACTGAAGCTTTCTTT. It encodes CASSSYPGTELNTEAFF.

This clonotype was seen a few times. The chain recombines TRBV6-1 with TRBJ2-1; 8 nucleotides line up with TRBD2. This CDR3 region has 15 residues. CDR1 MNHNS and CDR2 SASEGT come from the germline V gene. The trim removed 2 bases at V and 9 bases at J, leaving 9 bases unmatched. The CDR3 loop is CASSESSGGPSEQFF. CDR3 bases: TGTGCCAGCAGTGAATCCTCGGGAGGGCCGAGTGAGCAGTTCTTC.

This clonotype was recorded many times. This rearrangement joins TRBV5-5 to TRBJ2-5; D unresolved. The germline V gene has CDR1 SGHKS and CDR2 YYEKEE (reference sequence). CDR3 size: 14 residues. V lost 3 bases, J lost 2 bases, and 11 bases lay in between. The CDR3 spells CASSSEVGQETQYF. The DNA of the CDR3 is TGTGCCAGCAGCTCGGAAGTAGGACAAGAGACCCAGTACTTC.

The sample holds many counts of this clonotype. CDR3 sequence: CASSFPRETQYF. Written as DNA, the CDR3 is TGTGCCAGCAGCTTCCCGCGAGAGACCCAGTACTTC. The chain couples TRBV12-3 or TRBV12-4 to TRBJ2-5, with no clear D. The CDR3 is 12 residues long. V lost 6 bases and J 4 bases, leaving 9 bases between the germline ends.

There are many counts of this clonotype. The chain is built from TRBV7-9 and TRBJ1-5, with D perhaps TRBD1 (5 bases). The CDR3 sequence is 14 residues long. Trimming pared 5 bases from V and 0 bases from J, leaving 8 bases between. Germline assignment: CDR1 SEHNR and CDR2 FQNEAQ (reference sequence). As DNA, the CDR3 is TGTGCCAGCAGCCCGCAGGGTAGCAATCAGCCCCAGCATTTT. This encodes CASSPQGSNQPQHF.

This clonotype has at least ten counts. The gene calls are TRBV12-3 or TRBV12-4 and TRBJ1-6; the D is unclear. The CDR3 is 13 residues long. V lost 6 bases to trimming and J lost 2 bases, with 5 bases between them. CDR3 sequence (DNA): TGTGCCAGCAGCGCCGCCTATAATTCACCCCTCCACTTT. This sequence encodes CASSAAYNSPLHF.

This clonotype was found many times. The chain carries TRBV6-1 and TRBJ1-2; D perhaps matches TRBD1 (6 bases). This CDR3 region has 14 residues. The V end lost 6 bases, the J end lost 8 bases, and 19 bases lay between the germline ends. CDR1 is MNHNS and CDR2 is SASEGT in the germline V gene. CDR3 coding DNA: TGTGCCAGCAGACAAACAGGGCGCGCTAGAGGCTACACCTTC. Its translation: CASRQTGRARGYTF.

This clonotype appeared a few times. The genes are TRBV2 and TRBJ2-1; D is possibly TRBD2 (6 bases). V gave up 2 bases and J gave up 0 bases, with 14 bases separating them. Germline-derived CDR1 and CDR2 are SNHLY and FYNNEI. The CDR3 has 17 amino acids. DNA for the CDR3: TGTGCCAGCAGTGAAAGCGGTAGCGGAGCCTCCTACAATGAGCAGTTCTTC. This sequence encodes CASSESGSGASYNEQFF.

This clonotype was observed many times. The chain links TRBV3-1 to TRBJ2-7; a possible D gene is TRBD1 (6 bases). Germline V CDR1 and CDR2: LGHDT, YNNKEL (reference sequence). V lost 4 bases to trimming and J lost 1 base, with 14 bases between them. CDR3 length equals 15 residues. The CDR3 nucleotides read TGTGCCAGCAGCCCAAACCGGGACACGTCCTACGAGCAGTACTTC. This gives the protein CASSPNRDTSYEQYF.

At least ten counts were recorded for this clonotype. The CDR3 DNA reads TGTGCCAGCAGCCCATCCCTCCAAGAGACCCAGTACTTC. Its protein is CASSPSLQETQYF. This sequence joins TRBV7-6 and TRBJ2-5; D gene unclear. CDR1 is SGHVS and CDR2 is FNYEAQ in the germline V gene. Trimming stripped 5 bases from V and 1 base from J, with 8 bases between. The CDR3 runs to 13 residues.

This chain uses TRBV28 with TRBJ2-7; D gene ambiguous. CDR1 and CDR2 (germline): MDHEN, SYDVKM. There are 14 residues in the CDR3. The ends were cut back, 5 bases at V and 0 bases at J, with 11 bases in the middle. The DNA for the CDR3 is TGTGCCAGCAGTCCCGGATACAGCTCCTACGAGCAGTACTTC. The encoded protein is CASSPGYSSYEQYF.

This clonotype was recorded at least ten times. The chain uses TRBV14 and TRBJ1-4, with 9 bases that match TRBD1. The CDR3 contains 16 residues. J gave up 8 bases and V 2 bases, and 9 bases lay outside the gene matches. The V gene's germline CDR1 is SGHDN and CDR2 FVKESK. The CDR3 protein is CASSQTGTGSEEKLFF. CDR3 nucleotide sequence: TGTGCCAGCAGCCAAACCGGGACAGGGTCGGAGGAAAAACTGTTTTTT.

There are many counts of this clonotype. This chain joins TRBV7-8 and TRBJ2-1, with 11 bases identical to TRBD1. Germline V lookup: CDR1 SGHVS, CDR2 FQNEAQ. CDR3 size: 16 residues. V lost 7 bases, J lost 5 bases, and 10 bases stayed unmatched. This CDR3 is CASIWAQGQGDNEQFF. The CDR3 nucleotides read TGTGCCAGCATATGGGCCCAGGGACAGGGGGACAATGAGCAGTTCTTC.

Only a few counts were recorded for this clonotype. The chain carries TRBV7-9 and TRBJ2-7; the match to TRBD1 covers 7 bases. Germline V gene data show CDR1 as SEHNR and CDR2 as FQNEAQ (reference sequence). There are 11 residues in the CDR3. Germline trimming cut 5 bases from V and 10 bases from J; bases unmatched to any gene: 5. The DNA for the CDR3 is TGTGCCAGCAGCCGGGACAGTCGACAGTACTTC. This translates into CASSRDSRQYF.